This paragraph reports one TCR beta chain. Its specificity is unknown. There are 15 residues in the CDR3. Germline V CDR1 and CDR2: MNHEY, SVGAGI. V lost 6 bases and J lost 3, with 14 bases in between. The data are from a study of T cell responses to AZD1222 COVID-19 vaccine. Study results and caveats: A rise in Spike-specific TCR breadth and depth followed two AZD1222 doses. The span of vaccine-associated CD4 TCRs extended across spike, with dominance at 160-218 and 743-854.

The assay was immunoSEQ multiplex PCR, and TCRdb's table has in-frame clones only and misses some. This sample yields about 97,000 clones, of which approximately 90% are seen a single time; 6% to 8% belongs to the top ten. The material was peripheral blood, obtained on day 0 of AZD1222 vaccination. The receptor's source is an adult in good health. This chain joins TRBV6-5 and TRBJ1-4; weak D call: TRBD1 (5 bases). CDR3 amino acids: CASSFRGGSNEKLFF. The CDR3 DNA reads as TGTGCCAGCAGCTTCCGGGGGGGTTCTAATGAAAAACTGTTTTTT.